The 2 T cell receptor beta chains given below trace back to one sample, sequenced in a study of immune heterogeneity within non-small cell lung tumors. Template material for each sample was approximately 0.65 ug of bulk tumor genomic DNA. Biopsies that were spaced far apart were taken, several per primary tumor, during surgery. The cohort was untreated, with newly diagnosed non-small cell lung cancer undergoing curative surgery. Multiplex PCR employing 32 V and 13 J primers generated amplicons of the TCR beta CDR3. Each CDR3 protein gets one entry after TCRdb re-called the multiplex PCR reads with MiXCR. The sample holds over 8,500 distinct CDR3 sequences; around 30% are singletons and the top ten take about an eighth. Sequencing input: lung tumor tissue. These receptors were obtained from a man between 45 and 60 years old with non-small cell lung cancer.

This clonotype was detected ten times or more. The chain links TRBV9 to TRBJ1-2; D call uncertain. Germline values: CDR1 SGDLS, CDR2 YYNGEE. Trimming took off 0 bases at V and 4 bases at J, with 10 bases between the two ends. This CDR3 comprises 14 residues. DNA of the CDR3: TGTGCCAGCAGCGTAGGAAAGGTCCTCTATGGCTACACCTTC. It codes for CASSVGKVLYGYTF.

This clonotype was counted between two and nine times. The chain uses TRBV5-1 and TRBJ2-5; no firm D call. This CDR3 contains 14 residues. Germline V gives CDR1 SGHRS, CDR2 YFSETQ. The V end was cut by 4 bases, the J end by 5 bases, with 15 bases between. The CDR3 reads CASSLGGVRETQYF. The CDR3 DNA is TGCGCCAGCAGCCTTGGTGGGGTCCGGGAGACCCAGTACTTC.